This TCR beta chain was observed in a study of response to subunit inactivated influenza vaccine. General study results and limits: T cells newly recruited by each seasonal influenza vaccination are few, the authors suggested.

This clonotype occurred a few times. Its matching antigen is unknown. V lost 5 bases, J lost 0 bases, and 5 bases lay in between. Germline V gene sequence: CDR1 SEHNR, CDR2 FQNEAQ (reference sequence). The CDR3 spans 14 residues. TCRdb reprocessed the RT-PCR reads via MiXCR and lists one record per CDR3 protein. The sample comprises fewer than 250,000 distinct CDR3 sequences, approximately 15% of which are singletons, and approximately 25% rests with the top ten. Material: CD8+ T cells sorted from PBMCs, obtained 5 days after vaccination. The clonotype comes from a man aged 50 to 60 who received an inactivated influenza vaccine. This chain joins TRBV7-9 and TRBJ2-6; no firm D call. The CDR3 coding sequence is TGTGCCAGCAGCCCAGTCTCTGGGGCCAACGTCCTGACTTTC. Its protein is CASSPVSGANVLTF.